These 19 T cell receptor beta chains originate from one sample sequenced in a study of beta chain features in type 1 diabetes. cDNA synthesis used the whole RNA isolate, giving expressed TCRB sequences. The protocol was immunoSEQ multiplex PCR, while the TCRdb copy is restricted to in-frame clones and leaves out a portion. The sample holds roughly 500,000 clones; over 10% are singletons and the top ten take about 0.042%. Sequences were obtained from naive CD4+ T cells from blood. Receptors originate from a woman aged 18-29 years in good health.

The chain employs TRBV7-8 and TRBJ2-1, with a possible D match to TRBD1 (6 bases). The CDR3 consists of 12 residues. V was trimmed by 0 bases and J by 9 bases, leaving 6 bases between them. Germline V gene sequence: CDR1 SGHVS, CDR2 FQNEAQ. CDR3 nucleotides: TGTGCCAGCAGCTTAGCAGGGGGTGAGCAGTTCTTC. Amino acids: CASSLAGGEQFF.

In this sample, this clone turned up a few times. CDR3 protein: CASSIGQGLNEQFF. Written as DNA, the CDR3 is TGTGCCAGTAGTATAGGACAGGGGCTCAATGAGCAGTTCTTC. J is TRBJ2-1 and V is TRBV19, with 8 bases identical to TRBD1. Unmatched junction bases numbered 2, after V lost 1 base and J lost 6 bases. Germline V gene sequence: CDR1 LNHDA, CDR2 SQIVND (reference sequence). This CDR3 has 14 residues.

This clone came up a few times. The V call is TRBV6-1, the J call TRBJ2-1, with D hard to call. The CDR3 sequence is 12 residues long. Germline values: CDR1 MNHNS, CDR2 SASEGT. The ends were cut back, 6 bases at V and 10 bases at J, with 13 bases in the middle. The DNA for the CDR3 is TGTGCCAGCAGCCAGGCTGATAGAGAGCAGTTCTTC. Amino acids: CASSQADREQFF.

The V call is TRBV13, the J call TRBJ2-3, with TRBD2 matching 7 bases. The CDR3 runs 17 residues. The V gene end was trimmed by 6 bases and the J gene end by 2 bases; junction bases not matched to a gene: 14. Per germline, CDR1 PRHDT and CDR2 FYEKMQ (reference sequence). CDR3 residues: CASRRIPGLKDTDTQYF. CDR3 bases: TGTGCCAGCAGGCGGATCCCGGGACTAAAAGACACAGATACGCAGTATTTT.

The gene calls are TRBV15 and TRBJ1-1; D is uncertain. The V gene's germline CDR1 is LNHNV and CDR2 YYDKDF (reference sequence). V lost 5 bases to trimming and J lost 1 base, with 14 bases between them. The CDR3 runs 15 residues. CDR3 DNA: TGTGCCACCAGCCCCCGGTTGGAGCCGAACACTGAAGCTTTCTTT. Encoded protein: CATSPRLEPNTEAFF. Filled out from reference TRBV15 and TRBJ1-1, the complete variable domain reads DAMVIQNPRYQVTQFGKPVTLSCSQTLNHNVMYWYQQKSSQAPKLLFHYYDKDFNNEADTPDNFQSRRPNTSFCFLDIRSPGLGDTAMYLCATSPRLEPNTEAFFGQGTRLTVV.

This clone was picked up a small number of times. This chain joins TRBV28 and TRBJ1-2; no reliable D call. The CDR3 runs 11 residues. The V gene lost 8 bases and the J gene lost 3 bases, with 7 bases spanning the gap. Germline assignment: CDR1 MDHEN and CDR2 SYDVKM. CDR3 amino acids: CASDGHYGYTF. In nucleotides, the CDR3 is TGTGCCAGCGATGGGCACTATGGCTACACCTTC.

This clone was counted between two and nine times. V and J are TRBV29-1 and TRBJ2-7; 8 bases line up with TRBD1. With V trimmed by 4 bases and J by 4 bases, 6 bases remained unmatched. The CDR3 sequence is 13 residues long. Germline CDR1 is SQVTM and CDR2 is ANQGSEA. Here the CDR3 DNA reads TGCAGCGTTGTACGGACAGGGATTTACGAGCAGTACTTC. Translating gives CSVVRTGIYEQYF.

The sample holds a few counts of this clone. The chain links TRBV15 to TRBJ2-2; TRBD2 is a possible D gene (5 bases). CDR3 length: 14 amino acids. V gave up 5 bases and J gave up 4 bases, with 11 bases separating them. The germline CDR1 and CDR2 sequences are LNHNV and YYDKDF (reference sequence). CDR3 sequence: CATSSQDFTGELFF. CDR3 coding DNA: TGTGCCACCAGCTCCCAGGACTTCACCGGGGAGCTGTTTTTT.

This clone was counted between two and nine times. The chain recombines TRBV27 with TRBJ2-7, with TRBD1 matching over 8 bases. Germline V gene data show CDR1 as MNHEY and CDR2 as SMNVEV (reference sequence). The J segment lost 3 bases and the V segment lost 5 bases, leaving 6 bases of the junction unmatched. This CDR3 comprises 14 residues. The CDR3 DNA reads TGTGCCAGCAGTATGGACAGGGTCAACTACGAGCAGTACTTC. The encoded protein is CASSMDRVNYEQYF.

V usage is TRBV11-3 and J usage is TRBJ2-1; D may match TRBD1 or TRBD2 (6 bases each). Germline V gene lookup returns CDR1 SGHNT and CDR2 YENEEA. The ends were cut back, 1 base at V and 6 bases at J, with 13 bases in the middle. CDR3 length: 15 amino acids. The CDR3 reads CASSLAGRGGNEQFF. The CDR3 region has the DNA TGTGCCAGCAGCTTAGCTGGCAGGGGAGGCAATGAGCAGTTCTTC.

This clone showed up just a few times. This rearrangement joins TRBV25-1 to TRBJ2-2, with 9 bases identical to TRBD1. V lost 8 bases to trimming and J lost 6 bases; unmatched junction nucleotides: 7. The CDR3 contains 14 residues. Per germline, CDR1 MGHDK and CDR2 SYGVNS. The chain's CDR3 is CASWGQGRSGELFF. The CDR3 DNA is TGTGCCAGCTGGGGACAGGGCCGTTCCGGGGAGCTGTTTTTT.

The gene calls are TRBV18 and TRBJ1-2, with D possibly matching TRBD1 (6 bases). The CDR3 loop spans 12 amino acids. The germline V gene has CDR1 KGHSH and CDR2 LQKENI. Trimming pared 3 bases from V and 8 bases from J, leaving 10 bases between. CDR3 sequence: CASSPRGGGYTF. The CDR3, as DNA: TGTGCCAGCTCACCCAGGGGAGGCGGCTACACCTTC.

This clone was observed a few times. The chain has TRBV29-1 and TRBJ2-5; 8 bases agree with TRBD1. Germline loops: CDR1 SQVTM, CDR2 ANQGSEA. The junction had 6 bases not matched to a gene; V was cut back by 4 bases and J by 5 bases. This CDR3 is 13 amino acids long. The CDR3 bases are TGCAGCGTTGCCCGACAGGGGTTGGAGACCCAGTACTTC. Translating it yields CSVARQGLETQYF.

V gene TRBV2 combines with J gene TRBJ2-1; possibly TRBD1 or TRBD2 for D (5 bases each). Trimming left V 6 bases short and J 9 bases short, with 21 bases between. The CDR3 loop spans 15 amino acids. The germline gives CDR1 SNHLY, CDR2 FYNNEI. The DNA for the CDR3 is TGTGCCAGCAGGACGGGGACCGACAACTGGGGTGAGCAGTTCTTC. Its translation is CASRTGTDNWGEQFF. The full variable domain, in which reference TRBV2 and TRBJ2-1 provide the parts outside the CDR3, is EPEVTQTPSHQVTQMGQEVILRCVPISNHLYFYWYRQILGQKVEFLVSFYNNEISEKSEIFDDQFSVERPDGSNFTLKIRSTKLEDSAMYFCASRTGTDNWGEQFFGPGTRLTVL.

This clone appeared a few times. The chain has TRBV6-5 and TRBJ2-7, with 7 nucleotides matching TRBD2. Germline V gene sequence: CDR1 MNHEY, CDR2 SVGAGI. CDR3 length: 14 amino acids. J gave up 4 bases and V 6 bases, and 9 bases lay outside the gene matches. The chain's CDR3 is CASSRGEGSYEQYV. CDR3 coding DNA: TGTGCCAGCAGCCGAGGGGAGGGCTCATACGAGCAGTACGTC.

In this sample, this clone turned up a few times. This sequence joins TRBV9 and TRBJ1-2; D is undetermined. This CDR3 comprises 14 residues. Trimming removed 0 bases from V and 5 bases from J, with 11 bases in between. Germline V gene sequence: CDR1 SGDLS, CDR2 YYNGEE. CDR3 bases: TGTGCCAGCAGCGTAGTCACTCAGCCTTATGGCTACACCTTC. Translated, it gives CASSVVTQPYGYTF.

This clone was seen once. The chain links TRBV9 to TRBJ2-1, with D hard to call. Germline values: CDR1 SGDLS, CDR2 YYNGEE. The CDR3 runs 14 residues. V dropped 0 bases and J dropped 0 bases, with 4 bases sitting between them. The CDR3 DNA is TGTGCCAGCAGCGTAGTACACTCCTACAATGAGCAGTTCTTC. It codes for CASSVVHSYNEQFF.

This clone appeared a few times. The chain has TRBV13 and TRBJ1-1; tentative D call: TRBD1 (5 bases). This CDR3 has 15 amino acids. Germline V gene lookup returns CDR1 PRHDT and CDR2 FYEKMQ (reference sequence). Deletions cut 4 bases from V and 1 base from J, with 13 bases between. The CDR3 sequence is CASSYAGHSNTEAFF. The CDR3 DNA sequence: TGTGCCAGCAGCTACGCTGGACACTCGAACACTGAAGCTTTCTTT.

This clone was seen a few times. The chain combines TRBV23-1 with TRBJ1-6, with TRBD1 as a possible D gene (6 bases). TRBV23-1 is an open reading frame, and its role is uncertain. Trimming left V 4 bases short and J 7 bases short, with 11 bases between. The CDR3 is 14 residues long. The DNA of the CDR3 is TGCGCCAGCAGTCTGGGGGGGGCGAATTCACCCCTCCACTTT. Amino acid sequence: CASSLGGANSPLHF.